This T cell receptor beta chain originates from a study of T-cell memory formation after mild COVID-19 (dated by TCRdb to the early 2020s). With regard to the full study: TCR sequence clusters from the two donors were found to be largely donor specific. T-cell clones expanding and contracting after mild COVID-19 in two donors were tracked by longitudinal TCRalpha and TCRbeta repertoire sequencing. Two young, previously healthy adult volunteers, one female and one male, were included in the cohort.

A remark on this clonotype: Its antigen is unknown. It has no much larger one-base neighbor in the sample; base qualities were not kept.

Study-wide conclusions, independent of this receptor: From day 15 to 85, contracting clones showed balanced CD4/CD8 phenotypes, whereas a second wave of clones that expanded from day 15 to 37 leaned towards CD4+. The second-wave clones that peaked on day 37 were not confirmed to be SARS-CoV-2 specific. Some responding clones were found in pre-infection memory, which suggests that pre-existing cross-reactive memory T cells took part in the SARS-CoV-2 response. Contracting CD4+ clones were located mainly in the CM and EM memory subsets, whereas CD8+ clones were found to be enriched in EMRA. Only two mild cases were covered by the study, and larger cohorts that include severe cases with pre-infection samples were considered necessary.

The germline V gene (reference sequence) gives CDR1 as LNHDA and CDR2 as SQIVND. Its CDR3 holds 13 amino acids, cysteine through phenylalanine. Only CDR3 DNA remains: 39 bases, in frame from the first base. Deletion took 7 bases off V and 3 bases off J, with a span of 10 bases between the germline ends. PBMCs were isolated by Ficoll-Paque density gradient centrifugation. The instrument given in TCRdb is Illumina NovaSeq 6000. Using 5'RACE with constant-segment primers, TCRalpha and TCRbeta cDNA libraries were constructed, with sample barcodes and unique molecular identifiers added in the process. Trizol reagent was used to extract RNA from every sample. Amplification of the libraries took two PCR steps, and the second step added a second sample barcode plus Illumina TruSeq adapters. Sequencing of libraries was performed on an Illumina NovaSeq with 2 x 150 bp paired-end reads. Per the original workflow: With migec v1.2.7, reads were demultiplexed and then collapsed into UMI-guided consensus sequences. Using mixcr v2.1.11, UMI consensuses were aligned to TRA and TRB V and J templates and then assembled into clonotypes. Expanded or contracted clonotypes were those called significant by both edgeR and NoisET, with noise models trained on biological replicates. For edgeR calls, the thresholds were a false discovery rate-adjusted p below 0.01 and a log2 fold-change of 1. As an exploratory analysis of dynamics, max-normalized trajectories of the 1000 most abundant clonotypes were examined with PCA combined with hierarchical clustering. Separately sequenced CD4+ and CD8+ repertoires were used to assign the CD4 or CD8 phenotype of responding clones. TCRdb reworked the public reads: Q25 trimming with fastp, MiXCR clone assembly, productive beta chains retained. Entries are consolidated by CDR3 protein sequence, retaining the most common genes and DNA. TCRdb assigned the V and J calls; the authors' analysis was not used. The sample table shows approximately 480,000 distinct CDR3 sequences, and around a sixth are seen once. 9% to 15% of the sample comes from the top ten.

This TCR derives from an adult woman who had mild COVID-19 (a few samples of this study predate the infection). The sample titles of this study are shuffled in the database, so cell type and time point are left out; the donor was told from shared clones. The sample was PBMCs or a T cell subset sorted from them (not recorded which). In this chain, TRBV19 is recombined with TRBJ1-5; TRBD1 might be the D gene, on 6 matching bases. The CDR3 protein sequence reads: CASKDSNNQPQHF. The DNA sequence is TGTGCCAGTAAGGACAGTAACAATCAGCCCCAGCATTTT. The CDR3 plus the reference TRBV19 and TRBJ1-5 genes for the other parts give the full variable domain: DGGITQSPKYLFRKEGQNVTLSCEQNLNHDAMYWYRQDPGQGLRLIYYSQIVNDFQKGDIAEGYSVSREKKESFPLTVTSAQKNPTAFYLCASKDSNNQPQHFGDGTRLSIL.